A selection of T cell receptor beta chains follows, all from one sample in a study of beta chain features in type 1 diabetes. Clones were sequenced by immunoSEQ multiplex PCR, and TCRdb holds only the in-frame ones, with some missing. The sample lists some 350,000 clones, over 8.5% occurring once. Sequenced: central memory CD4+ T cells from blood. Source of these receptors: a man aged 25 to 45 with type 1 diabetes. CDR3s include the opening cysteine and the closing phenylalanine or tryptophan. Fields, in order: clone size, J gene, CDR3 length, V gene, D gene, CDR3 DNA, CDR3 protein. A D gene is named only where the DNA matches it firmly. Rows may omit the clone size; those that give it use once, few, many or a size class.

clone_size: many
j_call: TRBJ1-4
cdr3_length: 13
v_call: TRBV10-3
d_call: TRBD1
cdr3_nt: TGTGCCATCAGCGACAGGGGGGGAGAAAAACTGTTTTTT
cdr3_aa: CAISDRGGEKLFF

clone_size: few
j_call: TRBJ2-5
cdr3_length: 13
v_call: TRBV30
d_call: NA
cdr3_nt: TGTGCCTGGAGTCCCGGAAATCAAGAGACCCAGTACTTC
cdr3_aa: CAWSPGNQETQYF

clone_size: NA
j_call: TRBJ1-3
cdr3_length: 16
v_call: TRBV27
d_call: NA
cdr3_nt: TGTGCCAGCAGTTCTTTGACACTCAGCTCTGGAAACACCATATATTTT
cdr3_aa: CASSSLTLSSGNTIYF

clone_size: many
j_call: TRBJ2-3
cdr3_length: 12
v_call: TRBV19
d_call: NA
cdr3_nt: TGTGCCAGCCTTTCTAGGGCAGATACGCAGTATTTT
cdr3_aa: CASLSRADTQYF

clone_size: NA
j_call: TRBJ2-2
cdr3_length: 15
v_call: TRBV27
d_call: NA
cdr3_nt: TGTGCCCGCCCCCGCAGGACTTCGAACACCGGGGAGCTGTTTTTT
cdr3_aa: CARPRRTSNTGELFF

clone_size: few
j_call: TRBJ2-5
cdr3_length: 13
v_call: TRBV6-1
d_call: NA
cdr3_nt: TGTGCCAGCAGTTATAGATTCCAAGAGACCCAGTACTTC
cdr3_aa: CASSYRFQETQYF

clone_size: few
j_call: TRBJ1-5
cdr3_length: 13
v_call: TRBV7-3
d_call: NA
cdr3_nt: TGTGCCAGCAGCCAAAGTCAGAATCAGCCCCAGCATTTT
cdr3_aa: CASSQSQNQPQHF

clone_size: few
j_call: TRBJ2-7
cdr3_length: 12
v_call: TRBV9
d_call: NA
cdr3_nt: TGTGCCAGCAGGCCACAGGGATTCGAGCAGTACTTC
cdr3_aa: CASRPQGFEQYF

clone_size: NA
j_call: TRBJ1-5
cdr3_length: 13
v_call: TRBV30
d_call: TRBD1
cdr3_nt: TGTGCCTGGAGTGTCCAGGACAGGGAGCCCCAGCATTTT
cdr3_aa: CAWSVQDREPQHF

clone_size: NA
j_call: TRBJ2-5
cdr3_length: 12
v_call: TRBV5-6
d_call: NA
cdr3_nt: TGTGCCAGCAGCTTACAGCAAGAGACCCAGTACTTC
cdr3_aa: CASSLQQETQYF

clone_size: few
j_call: TRBJ1-2
cdr3_length: 14
v_call: TRBV7-9
d_call: TRBD1
cdr3_nt: TGTGCCAGCAGCCCTGGGACAGGATCGGTTGGCTACACCTTC
cdr3_aa: CASSPGTGSVGYTF

clone_size: NA
j_call: TRBJ2-5
cdr3_length: 13
v_call: TRBV7-8
d_call: NA
cdr3_nt: TGTGCCAGCAGCTTACGGGTCTTGGAGACCCAGTACTTC
cdr3_aa: CASSLRVLETQYF

clone_size: NA
j_call: TRBJ2-2
cdr3_length: 14
v_call: TRBV5-1
d_call: NA
cdr3_nt: TGCGCCAGCAGCTTGGGAGGTCTCACCGGGGAGCTGTTTTTT
cdr3_aa: CASSLGGLTGELFF

clone_size: few
j_call: TRBJ2-1
cdr3_length: 15
v_call: TRBV6-1
d_call: NA
cdr3_nt: TGTGCCAGCAGTGAAGTCCGACAGGTAAAGAATGAGCAGTTCTTC
cdr3_aa: CASSEVRQVKNEQFF

clone_size: NA
j_call: TRBJ1-1
cdr3_length: 13
v_call: TRBV7-2
d_call: NA
cdr3_nt: TGTGCCAGCAGCTTAGTAATGAACACTGAAGCTTTCTTT
cdr3_aa: CASSLVMNTEAFF

clone_size: NA
j_call: TRBJ1-6
cdr3_length: 13
v_call: TRBV29-1
d_call: NA
cdr3_nt: TGCAGCGTTTCGCAGAATCCAAATTCACCCCTCCACTTT
cdr3_aa: CSVSQNPNSPLHF

clone_size: few
j_call: TRBJ2-7
cdr3_length: 18
v_call: TRBV7-9
d_call: TRBD2
cdr3_nt: TGTGCCAGCAGCCCACGGTTAGGGCTAGCGGGGTCCTCCTACGAGCAGTACTTC
cdr3_aa: CASSPRLGLAGSSYEQYF

clone_size: NA
j_call: TRBJ1-1
cdr3_length: 14
v_call: TRBV2
d_call: NA
cdr3_nt: TGTGCCAGCCGGGCAACAGTGACGAACACTGAAGCTTTCTTT
cdr3_aa: CASRATVTNTEAFF